The 5 T cell receptor beta chains given below trace back to one sample, sequenced in a study of T-cell memory formation after mild COVID-19. Each CDR3 protein gets one entry after TCRdb re-called the 5' RACE reads with MiXCR. The data hold approximately 350,000 distinct CDR3 sequences, with 10% to 15% observed a single time. The sequencing sample was made of PBMCs or a T cell subset sorted from them (not recorded which). These receptors were collected from a man aged 18 to 29 who had mild COVID-19 (a few samples of this study predate the infection). Cell type and time point are not known.

This clonotype has at least ten counts. The chain is built from TRBV7-2 and TRBJ2-7; no firm D call. The CDR3 runs to 13 residues. The V and J ends lost 2 bases and 6 bases respectively, with 11 bases between them. Germline V lookup: CDR1 SGHTA, CDR2 FQGNSA. DNA of the CDR3: TGTGCCAGCAGCTTAAATCTTGGCGGCGAGCAGTACTTC. Translating it yields CASSLNLGGEQYF.

This clonotype has at least ten counts. The J gene is TRBJ1-5, the V gene TRBV28, with D tentatively TRBD1 (5 bases). CDR3 length: 14 amino acids. Germline CDR1 reads MDHEN; CDR2 reads SYDVKM. V was cut by 4 bases and J by 3 bases, with 10 bases left in between. DNA of the CDR3: TGTGCCAGCAGTTCCCAGGGTAACAATCAGCCCCAGCATTTT. Translated, it gives CASSSQGNNQPQHF.

This clonotype was observed a few times. The chain has TRBV6-2 or TRBV6-3 and TRBJ1-5, with 7 bases matching TRBD1. The J segment lost 7 bases and the V segment lost 6 bases, leaving 9 bases of the junction unmatched. This CDR3 is built from 14 residues. CDR1 MNHEY and CDR2 SVGEGT come from the germline V gene. The CDR3 loop is CASRRQGEDQPQHF. The CDR3 DNA sequence: TGTGCCAGCAGAAGACAGGGTGAGGACCAGCCCCAGCATTTT.

There are a few counts of this clonotype. The chain links TRBV5-1 to TRBJ2-3; D gene uncertain. V dropped 0 bases and J dropped 2 bases, with 7 bases sitting between them. Germline-derived CDR1 and CDR2 are SGHRS and YFSETQ. The CDR3 runs to 14 residues. The CDR3 sequence: CASSLDLVTDTQYF. The CDR3 DNA follows: TGCGCCAGCAGCTTGGATCTGGTCACAGATACGCAGTATTTT.

The chain employs TRBV6-2 or TRBV6-3 and TRBJ1-1; 7 bases map to TRBD1. Germline V CDR1 and CDR2: MNHEY, SVGEGT. This CDR3 comprises 14 residues. V was pared by 0 bases and J by 4 bases, with 2 bases of the junction left unmatched. DNA for the CDR3: TGTGCCAGCAGTTACTCGAGGGGGCTCACTGAAGCTTTCTTT. It is translated as CASSYSRGLTEAFF.